This T cell receptor (beta chain) comes out of a study of CD8 T cells in ankylosing spondylitis. Regarding the study as a whole: Characteristic, it appeared, of ankylosing spondylitis blood was a TCR beta motif of several highly homologous variants.

Details on this clonotype: Its matching antigen is unknown.

Researchers built TCR beta libraries using quantitative 5'-RACE with molecular barcodes. MiXCR was run by TCRdb on the 5' RACE reads, yielding one entry per CDR3 protein. This sample has fewer than 450,000 distinct CDR3 sequences; more than 15% occur once, and the top ten carry over 0.9%. V lost 3 bases and J lost 7, with 13 bases in between. The germline V gene has CDR1 SEHNR and CDR2 FQNEAQ (reference sequence). The CDR3 loop spans 15 amino acids. This TCR came from a male donor with ankylosing spondylitis. The chain employs TRBV7-9 and TRBJ1-6; maybe TRBD1 (6 bases). Sequenced input: blood, either unsorted or a sorted T cell fraction (not recorded which). CDR3 DNA sequence: TGTGCCAGCAGCTTCGACGGACAGCGAAATTCACCCCTCCACTTT. Translating it yields CASSFDGQRNSPLHF.